This T cell receptor (beta chain) originates from a study of cytomegalovirus exposure and HLA in healthy donors. About the research overall: The study placed roughly four fifths of its approximately 380 genotyped donors in the Caucasian-associated ancestry cluster. Regarding the study as a whole: The likely origin of a cluster of highly shared sequence variants was a sequencing artifact. The authors excluded some V segments, including TRBV6-2 and TRBV6-3, as indistinguishable.

The CDR3 covers 17 residues. The germline CDR1 and CDR2 sequences are SEHNR and FQNEAQ (reference sequence). The V end lost 0 bases, the J end lost 5 bases, and 19 bases lay between the germline ends. Comment on this clone: Its antigen is as yet unknown.

The PCR used 60 Vbeta and 13 Jbeta primers. In the original analysis: In a later analysis, some 11 million of approximately 81 million unique beta chains occurred in at least two donors. Here immunoSEQ multiplex PCR was the method, and the copy in TCRdb shows in-frame clones only, minus some. Clone size and the V and J calls come from that table; the DNA yielded D and trimming. The sample carries about 200,000 clones, around 79% recorded once. The chain couples TRBV7-9 to TRBJ1-2; possible D gene TRBD1, 5 bases. The receptor comes from a girl aged 5-17 years in good health and CMV-seropositive. The specimen sequenced was PBMCs. The CDR3 coding sequence is TGTGCCAGCAGCTTAGCTCAGGGTCCCACTAATGAGTATGGCTACACCTTC. It yields the protein CASSLAQGPTNEYGYTF.